This TCR beta chain was captured in a study of T cell repertoires in aging, cancer and after chemotherapy. TRB rearrangements spanning V, D and J were amplified using mixed TRB-A/B primers. TCRdb reprocessed the multiplex PCR reads with MiXCR, giving one entry per CDR3 protein. The sample holds 3,500 to 5,000 distinct CDR3 sequences, over 25% seen once. The template was genomic DNA from peripheral blood, not RNA. This receptor was taken from a human donor with a blood cancer. The sequenced material came from blood.

As DNA, the CDR3 is TGTGCCAGCAGCTTAATGTTGGGAGTAGGGACAGATACGCAGTATTTT. It specifies CASSLMLGVGTDTQYF. This chain links TRBV7-6 with TRBJ2-3, with TRBD2 as a possible D gene (5 bases). V lost 2 bases to trimming and J lost 3 bases, with 15 bases between them. Germline assignment: CDR1 SGHVS and CDR2 FNYEAQ. The CDR3 covers 16 residues.